Listed below are T cell receptor beta chains from one sample, sequenced in a study of blood T cell repertoires in COVID-19. TCRdb's table, derived via immunoSEQ multiplex PCR, lists solely in-frame clones and lacks some. The repertoire holds 380,000 or so clones, with less than 90% as singletons. Sequenced material: peripheral blood. These TCRs come from a woman aged 60-70 years with COVID-19, enrolled during active disease. The CDR3 runs from the conserved cysteine through the conserved F or W. D genes are given only for firm matches. Clone size is not always given. Where it is, it says once, few, many or a class for expanded clones.

V,D,J,size,DNA,CDR3
TRBV4-1,-,TRBJ1-2,few,TGCGCCAGCAGCCAAGATGGGCCTGGCTACACCTTC,CASSQDGPGYTF
TRBV27,-,TRBJ2-7,once,TGTGCCAGCAGCCGACAGGTTACCTACGAGCAGTACTTC,CASSRQVTYEQYF
TRBV29-1,TRBD1,TRBJ1-1,once,TGCAGCGTTGAGGGGACAGCAGACACTGAAGCTTTCTTT,CSVEGTADTEAFF
TRBV7-2,TRBD1,TRBJ1-5,few,TGTGCCAGCAGCGCCCGCGGGACAGGCCTCAATCAGCCCCAGCATTTT,CASSARGTGLNQPQHF
TRBV10-3,-,TRBJ1-1,-,TGTGCCATCAGTGAGCTCGGTGGCGGGAACACTGAAGCTTTCTTT,CAISELGGGNTEAFF
TRBV19,-,TRBJ1-6,-,-,CASTSDWSSYNSPLHF
TRBV13,-,TRBJ2-7,-,TGTGCCAGCAGCTTAGGCCCCGGCGAGCAGTACTTC,CASSLGPGEQYF
TRBV18,-,TRBJ1-1,-,TGTGCCAGCTCACCTCGGTTTGGGGACACCAACACTGAAGCTTTCTTT,CASSPRFGDTNTEAFF
TRBV7-7,-,TRBJ2-7,-,TGTGCCAGCAGCTTAGCTACGGGTTCAGCCTACGAGCAGTACTTC,CASSLATGSAYEQYF
TRBV30,-,TRBJ2-7,-,TGTGCCTGGAGGCTTAGCGGATTTTCGGGCGAGCAGTACTTC,CAWRLSGFSGEQYF
TRBV6-5,-,TRBJ2-3,-,TGTGCCAGCAGTCAAAGGAGAAGCACAGATACGCAGTATTTT,CASSQRRSTDTQYF
TRBV21-1,-,TRBJ2-7,few,TGTGCCAGCAGCTCGGGGGACTTCTCCTACGAGCAGTACTTC,CASSSGDFSYEQYF
TRBV5-5,TRBD1,TRBJ2-3,-,TGTGCCAGCAGCTCAGGACAGGGGACAGATACGCAGTATTTT,CASSSGQGTDTQYF
TRBV6-1,TRBD1,TRBJ2-1,-,TGTGCCAGCAGTGAAGATCAATATGGACAGGGAACTAGCAATGAGCAGTTCTTC,CASSEDQYGQGTSNEQFF
TRBV4-3,TRBD1,TRBJ2-3,-,TGCGCCAGCAGCCAAGAGATGACAGGGAGCACAGATACGCAGTATTTT,CASSQEMTGSTDTQYF
TRBV6-5,-,TRBJ1-2,-,TGTGCCAGCAGGCTCCAGGGCGCAAACTATGGCTACACCTTC,CASRLQGANYGYTF
TRBV25-1,-,TRBJ2-2,-,TGTGCCAGCAGTGATCTGACTGAACGAGGGGAGCTGTTTTTT,CASSDLTERGELFF
TRBV5-1,-,TRBJ1-1,-,TGCGCCAGCAGCTTGGATTCAGCGGCAGTTTTCACTGAAGCTTTCTTT,CASSLDSAAVFTEAFF
TRBV27,TRBD1,TRBJ2-2,-,TGTGCCAGCAGTCCCAGGGGGCGATTCGTTCGCACCGGGGAGCTGTTTTTT,CASSPRGRFVRTGELFF
TRBV7-2,-,TRBJ2-3,-,TGTGCCAGCCGTGAGCGGCCCACAGATACGCAGTATTTT,CASRERPTDTQYF
TRBV4-3,-,TRBJ1-2,-,TGCGCCAGCAGCCAAGATCCCCCAGGCGCCTATGGCTACACCTTC,CASSQDPPGAYGYTF
TRBV9,-,TRBJ1-2,-,TGTGCCAGCAGCGAGCGGGGAGGAAGTGTCTATGGCTACACCTTC,CASSERGGSVYGYTF
TRBV11-3,-,TRBJ2-7,-,TGTGCCAGCAGCTTAGATTCATCGGGTTTCGACGAGCAGTACTTC,CASSLDSSGFDEQYF
TRBV5-1,-,TRBJ1-5,few,TGCGCCAGCAGTCTCGCAACAGGAGATCAGCCCCAGCATTTT,CASSLATGDQPQHF
TRBV6-1,TRBD1,TRBJ1-1,-,TGTGCCAGCAGTGAACCGACAGGGGGGACGGTTAAGGCTTTCTTT,CASSEPTGGTVKAFF
TRBV27,TRBD1,TRBJ2-7,many,TGTGCCAGCAGTTCCAGACAGGGCCCCCTCTACGAGCAGTACTTC,CASSSRQGPLYEQYF
TRBV10-3,TRBD2,TRBJ2-1,-,TGTGCCATCAGTGGGACTAGCGGGGGGGTAGGAGAGCAGTTCTTC,CAISGTSGGVGEQFF
TRBV2,-,TRBJ2-1,-,TGTGCCAGCAGTGATCCTGTCCGCAATGAGCAGTTCTTC,CASSDPVRNEQFF
TRBV24-1,TRBD1,TRBJ2-3,once,TGTGCCACCAGTGACTCGGCCAGGGGGACAGATACGCAGTATTTT,CATSDSARGTDTQYF
TRBV5-6,TRBD2,TRBJ2-5,-,TGTGCCAGCAGCTCCGGACTAGCGGGGGTGCAAGAGACCCAGTACTTC,CASSSGLAGVQETQYF
TRBV11-3,TRBD1,TRBJ1-6,-,TGTGCCAGCAGCTCTCCGGGACAGGGGTTCAACTATAATTCACCCCTCCACTTT,CASSSPGQGFNYNSPLHF
TRBV5-1,-,TRBJ2-5,-,TGCGCCAGCAGCTTTGGAGGGTCAGGGACCCAGTACTTC,CASSFGGSGTQYF
TRBV5-1,TRBD1,TRBJ1-5,-,TGCGCCAGCAACCACAGGGGGGAGTTGGGTTATCAGCCCCAGCATTTT,CASNHRGELGYQPQHF
TRBV11-2,-,TRBJ1-3,-,TGTGCCAGCAGCTTAGTTCGGGAATCTGGAAACACCATATATTTT,CASSLVRESGNTIYF
TRBV5-1,-,TRBJ1-1,-,TGCGCCAGCAGCCCCCAGGGGAACACTGAAGCTTTCTTT,CASSPQGNTEAFF
TRBV9,TRBD1,TRBJ2-5,-,TGTGCCAGCAGCACCGGGACAGGAGAGACCCAGTACTTC,CASSTGTGETQYF
TRBV7-3,TRBD2,TRBJ2-2,-,TGTGCCAGCAGCTTAATTAGGACTAGAGTTAACACCGGGGAGCTGTTTTTT,CASSLIRTRVNTGELFF
TRBV9,TRBD1,TRBJ2-1,-,TGTGCCAGCAGCGGCGGGACAGGGGTTCACAATGAGCAGTTCTTC,CASSGGTGVHNEQFF
TRBV6-2/TRBV6-3,-,TRBJ1-4,-,TGTGCCAGCAGCGTACCGGGGAAACTGTTTTTT,CASSVPGKLFF
TRBV9,-,TRBJ1-1,few,TGTGCCAGCAGCGCCACTAACACTGAAGCTTTCTTT,CASSATNTEAFF
TRBV11-3,-,TRBJ1-4,-,TGTGCCAGCAGCTTAACTTTCACGATTGCAACTAATGAAAAACTGTTTTTT,CASSLTFTIATNEKLFF
TRBV15,TRBD1,TRBJ2-7,-,TGTGCCACCAGCAGAGGACAGGGAAGGGGGAACGAGCAGTACTTC,CATSRGQGRGNEQYF
TRBV4-3,-,TRBJ2-3,-,TGCGCCAGCAGCCAAGATCTGGGGGGAAGCACAGATACGCAGTATTTT,CASSQDLGGSTDTQYF
TRBV27,-,TRBJ2-7,-,TGTGCCAGCAGTTTATCGATTAGGCAGGAATACGAGCAGTACTTC,CASSLSIRQEYEQYF
TRBV6-5,TRBD1,TRBJ2-1,-,TGTGCCAGCACCCGGACAGGTGGAGTCGGCAATGAGCAGTTCTTC,CASTRTGGVGNEQFF
TRBV11-3,-,TRBJ2-5,-,TGTGCCAGCAGCTTAGATTCAGGAAGATTCCAAGAGACCCAGTACTTC,CASSLDSGRFQETQYF
TRBV6-4,-,TRBJ2-5,-,TGTGCCAGCAGACGGTTGGGCTCCGCCGGTCAGACCCAGTACTTC,CASRRLGSAGQTQYF
TRBV30,TRBD1,TRBJ1-1,few,TGTGCCTGGAGTAAACGGGACAGAACGAATGGCAAGGCTTTCTTT,CAWSKRDRTNGKAFF
TRBV27,-,TRBJ2-7,-,TGTGCCAGCAGTTTGTTTGGGACACCATACTACGAGCAGTACTTC,CASSLFGTPYYEQYF
TRBV11-2,TRBD1,TRBJ2-6,-,TGTGCCAGCAGCTTGAGGACAGGGGGTGTGAGCGGGGCCAACGTCCTGACTTTC,CASSLRTGGVSGANVLTF